A single count supports the clone carrying this T cell receptor beta chain. The PCR ran on 60 Vbeta and 13 Jbeta primers. Produced via immunoSEQ multiplex PCR; TCRdb's table is partial and in-frame only. The sample lists around 100,000 clones; roughly three quarters were seen once. The data were obtained in a study of cytomegalovirus exposure and HLA in healthy donors. Across the study: Unique TCRs numbering some 80 million, obtained from HLA-typed donors, made up an early data release.

The J segment lost 8 bases and the V segment lost 5 bases, leaving 22 bases of the junction unmatched. This CDR3 comprises 19 residues. Germline V gene lookup returns CDR1 SEHNR and CDR2 FQNEAQ (reference sequence). Sequencing was carried out using PBMCs. This chain joins TRBV7-9 and TRBJ2-1; 9 nucleotides match TRBD2. This receptor was obtained from a woman aged 55 to 70 in good health and CMV-seropositive. The CDR3, as DNA: TGTGCCAGCAGCCTGTCTAGGGCCTTCAGCGGGAGGTTATCGGATGAGCAGTTCTTC. Its protein is CASSLSRAFSGRLSDEQFF.